This T cell receptor (beta chain) was profiled in a study of cytomegalovirus exposure and HLA in healthy donors (dated by TCRdb to about 2017). Background for the entire study: According to an earlier analysis of several hundred of the donors, about 179 million T cells yielded some 110 million unique TCR beta sequences and 276 Gb of sequence data. About 280 gigabases of sequencing data and 80 million or so unique TCR sequences were included in an early release covering roughly 700 HLA-typed donors. Of the 398 genotyped donors, 65% to 90% fell in the genetic ancestry cluster associated with self-reported Caucasian donors. The aim of the study was to test whether cataloging public T cell receptors could identify signatures of past pathogen exposure. The T cell repertoires of around 730 subjects were profiled by immunosequencing and related to cytomegalovirus serostatus. Along with the roughly 670-subject first cohort, a separate validation cohort of over 90 different subjects was used. To predict cytomegalovirus infection status, the study combined high-throughput TCR immunosequencing, statistical association of individual TCRs with disease status, and machine learning. In a later analysis, previously published TCR beta repertoires from 550 to 750 donors were re-analyzed and high-resolution HLA genotyping was added so that TCR occurrence patterns could be studied. Rather than using new phenotypic data, the later analysis identified candidate immune exposures from TCR beta sequences and from how often those sequences occurred across donors. To decide whether each TCR beta V gene segment behaved as functional or pseudogenic, an earlier analysis of over 500 of the donors relied on high-throughput TCR beta sequencing. Donor age, sex, ethnicity and CMV serostatus were collected together with the repertoire data. A later genetic analysis took genome-wide SNP genotypes for about 65% of the 666 donors and used that subset as a discovery cohort. Every discovery cohort repertoire had been produced on one sequencing platform. Both class I and class II loci were covered by HLA typing, at four-digit resolution. The number of donors typed differed by locus, with about 629-630 for A, B, C, DRB1 and DQB1, around 500 for DQA1, about 610 for DPA1, and 450 to 480 for DPB1. About five DR-DQ haplotypes were treated as single units for association and clustering because of strong linkage in the cohort. Among 398 genotyped donors of the cohort, an average of roughly 240,000 unique TCR beta nucleotide sequences were sequenced per donor, roughly 20% of them non-productive.

Library construction relied on the immunoSEQ multiplex PCR assay. For the multiplex PCR, a mixture combining 60 forward primers for TCR Vbeta segments and 13 reverse primers for TCR Jbeta segments was used. The CDR3 region of rearranged TCR beta genes was amplified from genomic DNA by a multiplex PCR assay. Amplified TCR beta libraries were sequenced as 87-base-pair reads on the Illumina HiSeq System. From the authors' description of their analysis: A later analysis tallied roughly 76 million unique TCR beta chains across the 650 to 750 repertoires, and about 10 million of those chains were shared by two or more donors. To remove PCR and sequencing errors, raw reads were error-corrected and collapsed into unique sequences using a nearest-neighbor algorithm that merged closely related sequences. CDR3 sequences were aligned to IMGT reference sequences to assign V, D and J gene segments. Each retained sequence needed at least a six-nucleotide match to both a V gene segment and a J gene segment. Rearrangements were called productive when the CDR3 lacked stop codons and stayed in frame with V and J; all others were non-productive. CDR3 was defined according to IMGT convention as the region running from the second conserved V-encoded cysteine to the conserved J-encoded phenylalanine. The earlier analysis of about 590 of the donors excluded sequences that lacked an unambiguous match to a single V gene segment. In an earlier analysis of approximately 500 of the donors, a V segment was called functional when productive rearrangements were above 56.7%, and segregating when the standard deviation between donors exceeded 5%. To diagnose cytomegalovirus status from the catalog of TCR beta chain sequences, a statistical classification framework was built. V and J gene assignment, in a later analysis, came from comparing TCR nucleotide sequences with IMGT/GENE-DB human TR gene sequences. A later analysis assigned CDR3 sequences and most-parsimonious VDJ recombination scenarios with the TCRdist pipeline. A later analysis defined each TCR beta chain by its CDR3 amino acid sequence plus V-gene family, and excluded reads lacking a unique V-gene family. As a way to deal with suspected cross-contamination and a sequencing artifact, a later analysis dropped 450 to 600 nucleotide sequences that were highly shared and had low generation probability. A later analysis calculated a clonal expansion index for each public chain from normalized within-repertoire ranks of inferred template counts. A later analysis computed generation probabilities with a VDJ recombination model fitted to out-of-frame rearrangements, and checked the results against IGoR. In a later analysis, TCR-TCR, TCR-HLA and TCR-CMV co-occurrence was scored with hypergeometric tests, and a repertoire-size bias correction was applied to TCR pairs. In a later analysis, false discovery rates were estimated by permuting HLA or CMV assignments 20 times. In a later analysis, co-occurring TCRs were grouped with DBSCAN, and TCRdist sequence similarity was added when clustering was performed within HLA-allele-positive subsets. Repertoires with fewer than 30,000 or more than 120,000 public chains, plus five repertoires with anomalous nucleotide sharing, were excluded from co-occurrence clustering. Imported from immuneACCESS, the table was reduced by TCRdb to in-frame sequences with V and J called. These copies leave out some clones; in studies compared against another copy, an unresolved V gene accounts for under half, and the cause of the remainder is not known. That table gives V, J and clone size, and the DNA gave D and trimming. The sample table holds approximately 100,000 clones, of which 9.4% were seen once. The ten most abundant clones make up around 4.9% of the sample.

This clone was recorded a few times. The antigen it recognizes is unknown. No base quality values were provided; no much bigger clone lies one nucleotide off. In total, 500 to 700 healthy bone marrow donors made up the cohort. All cohort members were sampled while nominally healthy, although unrecorded immune exposures were likely present. The donor tested CMV seropositive and was one of the 289 seropositive cohort members. Every donor gave a peripheral blood sample, and the peripheral blood mononuclear cells from that sample were used for TCR beta sequencing. The Qiagen DNeasy Blood Extraction Kit was used to extract genomic DNA from the blood cell samples. The paper's findings and limits, for the study overall: The classifier was reported to diagnose cytomegalovirus status with high specificity and sensitivity in both the original cohort and the validation cohort. A cluster of highly shared sequence variants was judged likely to represent a technical artifact of the sequencing pipeline. Compared with equally common non-associated chains, HLA-associated TCR beta chains in a later analysis were more clonally expanded and had lower generation probabilities. A later analysis found that TCR association rates varied across HLA loci, with DRB1 alleles showing the most associated TCRs and HLA-C alleles the fewest. A later analysis reported that several top co-occurrence clusters appeared linked to parvovirus B19, influenza, CMV and Epstein-Barr virus. In an earlier analysis of 587 of the donors, most TCR beta V segments were observed in productive rearrangements about 87% or about 30% of the time, broadly matching IMGT annotations. Presence/absence analyses assumed roughly uniform sequencing depth across donors, an assumption that may not hold. Because HLA typing was missing for some donors at each locus, association tests included only the typed subset. According to a later analysis, most CMV-associated TCR beta chains appeared to be HLA-restricted, and the HLA associations seemed to be driven largely by CMV exposure. V-gene and J-gene trimming of TCR beta chains was associated with a missense DCLRE1C variant in a later genetic analysis, and the association was replicated in an independent cohort. It was suggested by the authors that the approach could potentially be generalized to other disease states and immunological phenotypes. Immune exposure information for the cohort was limited to CMV serostatus. The cohort was sequenced for TCR beta chains only, and without alpha or paired-chain data the features that could be detected were limited. At a false discovery rate of 0.05, a later analysis linked approximately 18,000 TCR beta sequences to specific HLA alleles. A further reported finding was that TCR beta sequences accurately predicted the HLA-A and HLA-B alleles for most subjects in the first cohort. Most TCR sequences were seen in very few donors, while some public TCRs were found in many individuals. Linkage disequilibrium might explain the correlated functional status among segregating V segments, but an unknown experimental factor could not be excluded. Because the 87-base-pair reads could not distinguish some IMGT-functional V segments, including TRBV6-2 and TRBV6-3, those segments were excluded. A total of 150 to 200 TCR beta chains were listed by the study as associated with cytomegalovirus. Because counts were too low, under 20 rarely observed V segments, including chromosome 9 orphons, were left out of the earlier analysis of some 640 of the donors. When HLA alleles, especially DR and DQ, strongly co-occurred, attributing TCR associations to individual alleles was difficult. A few of the identified cytomegalovirus-associated TCR beta chains were confirmed in vitro to be specific for cytomegalovirus antigens. A later genetic analysis reported fewer N-insertions in productive TCRs among donors in an Asian-associated ancestry cluster than the roughly 700-donor mean.

The V end gives up 8 bases and the J end 1 base, leaving 3 bases in the junction not matched to a gene. Reading from cysteine to phenylalanine, the CDR3 counts 13 amino acids. Only the CDR3 DNA is retained, 39 bases long and in frame from the first base. From a lookup of the germline V gene, CDR1 and CDR2 are ENHRY and SYGVKD. This clonotype was obtained from a man aged 50 or older in good health and CMV-seropositive. The sample taken for sequencing was PBMCs. The chain couples TRBV10-3 to TRBJ2-3, with 7 central nucleotides matching TRBD1. The DNA reads as follows: TGTGCCATCTACGACAGGGGCACAGATACGCAGTATTTT. Translation gives CAIYDRGTDTQYF.